One T cell receptor beta chain is described in this entry. What it recognizes is unknown. Profiled with immunoSEQ multiplex PCR; TCRdb holds only in-frame clones, not every one. This table holds fewer than 200,000 clones, more than 85% found once. The CDR3 spans 14 residues. The V gene's germline CDR1 is SGHRS and CDR2 YFSETQ. The V gene lost 3 bases and the J gene lost 0 bases, with 9 bases spanning the gap. The data were taken from a study of T cell responses to AZD1222 COVID-19 vaccine. General study results and limits: Baseline antibody screening turned up just a handful of seropositive AZD1222 recipients.

This chain joins TRBV5-1 and TRBJ1-1; D is uncertain. The sample was peripheral blood, taken 28 days after the second AZD1222 dose. The sequence was obtained from an adult who received the AZD1222 COVID-19 vaccine. CDR3 sequence reads: CASSSQGLNTEAFF. CDR3 in DNA: TGCGCCAGCAGCTCCCAAGGACTGAACACTGAAGCTTTCTTT. Full variable domain (outside the CDR3, taken from reference TRBV5-1 and TRBJ1-1): KAGVTQTPRYLIKTRGQQVTLSCSPISGHRSVSWYQQTPGQGLQFLFEYFSETQRNKGNFPGRFSGRQFSNSRSEMNVSTLELGDSALYLCASSSQGLNTEAFFGQGTRLTVV.